This T cell receptor (beta chain) was identified during a study of blood T cell repertoires in acute mononucleosis (dated by TCRdb to 2020 to 2022). With regard to the full study: Acute-phase samples were taken within 2 weeks of symptom onset, representing the primary response. In acute infection, YVL-BR-specific cells made up a mean of around 2.2% of blood CD8 T cells and GLC-BM-specific cells made up a mean of approximately 1%. Mean blood EBV load was approximately 3.6 log10 genome copies per million B cells during acute infection and 2.6 at convalescence. On the study overall, not on this receptor specifically: Persistence into convalescence was observed for only roughly 9.4% of unique acute clonotypes, yet most of the response was made up by these persisting clonotypes, and the remaining acute clonotypes were seemingly replaced by new diverse de novo clonotypes. Only a few donors were included in the cohort, so group averages were based on very few individuals. For BRLF1 (YVL-BR), TCRalpha CDR3 motifs played a dominant role and TCRbeta a minimal role in TCR repertoire selection. The low acute-to-convalescent clonotype overlap might be partly explained by sampling error, because only a fraction of each donor's blood was analyzed.

Sequences SGHRS (CDR1) and YFSETQ (CDR2) are obtained from the germline V gene. V and J lose 0 bases and 7 bases, and a span of 16 bases separates them. The CDR3 goes from the cysteine to the phenylalanine over 15 residues. Only CDR3 DNA remains: 45 bases, in frame from the first base. A remark on this clone: A far larger clone is one base from this, pointing to a likely read error. Distinct nucleotide sequences in the sample also encode this CDR3.

For TCR profiling, total RNA from at least 9,000 sorted tetramer+ CD8 T cells was reverse transcribed into cDNA. CDR3 regions were amplified by PCR with primers annealing to V and J regions, adding unique molecular identifiers to track templates. Profiling of the TCRalpha and TCRbeta chains was done on the immunoSEQ platform, including the sequencing and error-correction standards of that platform. In the source study's methods: Clonal copy numbers were corrected for sequencing and PCR errors, and CDR3s were defined per IMGT conventions. Analysis was limited to productive rearrangements and used immunoSEQ Analyzer versions 2.0 and 3.0, and gene-pairing frequencies were further processed in Microsoft Excel. Circos plots were used to visualize V-J pairings, and MEME together with a custom motifSearch program was used to find CDR3 motifs. The probability of generation of TCR sequences was calculated using the OLGA algorithm. Clonotypes found at both visits were termed persistent, clonotypes found only in the acute phase were termed nonpersistent, and clonotypes found only at convalescence were termed de novo. Any amino acid clonotype used by more than one donor was defined as a public TCR. The immuneACCESS repertoire file appears here via TCRdb, limited to in-frame rearrangements. These files lack a portion of the clones; in checked studies, under half of the deficit traces to unresolved V genes, and the cause of the others is not known. D and trimming come from the DNA, and the V and J calls and clone size come from that table. This sample lists several thousand clones; less than 30% were detected once. Around 26% of the sample lies in the top ten.

Taken with the paper, the label for time point translates to: acute infectious mononucleosis, at clinical presentation within 2 weeks of symptom onset (visit 1). Over primary infection, the study followed CD8 T cell responses to two immunodominant EBV epitopes: BRLF1 109 (YVL-BR) and BMLF1 280 (GLC-BM). A positive serum heterophile antibody test together with EBV viral capsid antigen-specific IgM pointed to primary EBV infection. As a first step, magnetic positive selection (MACS) was used to enrich total CD8 T cells from the PBMCs. A FACSAria III was used to sort live CD3+ CD8+ tetramer+ cells to a purity above 95%. A PE-conjugated tetramer loaded with the BRLF1 109-117 peptide was used for cell sorting. TCR repertoires of EBV epitope-specific CD8 T cells were deep-sequenced directly ex vivo after tetramer sorting, at acute infection and at convalescence. The donors were a few individuals between roughly 18 and 30 years old who had clinical acute infectious mononucleosis and laboratory evidence of primary EBV infection. Heparinized peripheral blood was collected when donors presented clinically with mononucleosis symptoms and again about 6 months afterward. PBMCs were isolated by Ficoll-Paque density gradient centrifugation.

This clonotype originated in a woman between 18 and 29 years old with infectious mononucleosis caused by EBV. Recombination joined TRBV5-1 with TRBJ1-2, and TRBD1 may be the D gene, going by 6 matching bases. Specimen: EBV YVL epitope tetramer+ CD8+ T cells sorted from PBMCs, collected during acute infectious mononucleosis. This specimen's cell subset or site label, interpreted: CD8 T cells binding a tetramer with EBV BRLF1 109-117 peptide (YVL-BR). CDR3 sequence: CASSLAGGGPSGYTF. The bases read TGCGCCAGCAGCTTGGCCGGAGGGGGGCCAAGTGGCTACACCTTC.